This T cell receptor (beta chain) was sequenced in a study of beta chain features in type 1 diabetes. Study-level background: Across every sample, some 110 million sorted cells were examined in total.

A single heparinised draw of approximately 0.12 L on average was taken per donor. There are 13 residues in the CDR3. CDR1 and CDR2 (germline): MDHEN, SYDVKM. V lost 11 bases, J lost 6 bases, and 16 bases lay in between. Since all of the isolated RNA was reverse transcribed, expressed TCRB transcripts were what got sequenced. Assay used: immunoSEQ multiplex PCR; TCRdb lists only in-frame clones, some missing. The data contain hundreds of thousands of clones, about 12% of them singletons. This clone was seen more than once but under ten times. Input material: naive CD4+ T cells from blood. The chain has TRBV28 and TRBJ2-2, with D possibly TRBD2 on 5 matching bases. The origin of this receptor is a man aged 18 to 35 in good health. The CDR3 DNA reads TGTGCCGGACGGGTGCGGCGGGCCGGGGAGCTGTTTTTT. Translated: CAGRVRRAGELFF.